This entry lists 20 T cell receptor beta chains sequenced from one sample in a study of T cell responses to AZD1222 COVID-19 vaccine. The repertoire was sequenced with immunoSEQ multiplex PCR; TCRdb's copy has only in-frame clones and lacks some. The data show 100,000 to 130,000 clones, nearly 90% seen once. The sample in question was peripheral blood, obtained 28 days after the second AZD1222 dose. The receptor set was obtained from an adult who received the AZD1222 COVID-19 vaccine.

A single count supports this clone. This chain connects TRBV20-1 to TRBJ2-7, with TRBD2 identical over 7 bases. The CDR3 runs 11 residues. Germline CDR1 reads DFQATT; CDR2 reads SNEGSKA (reference sequence). V shed 6 bases and J 7 bases; nucleotides not matched to a gene: 6. CDR3 sequence (DNA): TGCAGTGCGGGACCCGGGGGGGAGCAGTACTTC. Amino acids: CSAGPGGEQYF.

J is TRBJ2-1 and V is TRBV11-3, with 7 bases identical to TRBD1. CDR3 length: 19 residues. Germline CDR1 SGHNT, CDR2 YENEEA. V lost 5 bases, J lost 2 bases, and 18 bases stayed unmatched. As DNA, the CDR3 is TGTGCCAGCAGCACAGGAAGGGGTCGGTCCGGGACAGCCTACAATGAGCAGTTCTTC. Its translation: CASSTGRGRSGTAYNEQFF.

CDR3 in amino acids: CASSWGMGEAFF. The DNA for the CDR3 is TGTGCCAGCAGTTGGGGGATGGGTGAAGCTTTCTTT. J is TRBJ1-1 and V is TRBV12-3 or TRBV12-4; D is possibly TRBD1 (5 bases). The CDR3 length is 12 residues. With 4 bases removed from V and 7 bases from J, the gap between germline ends came to 10 bases.

The chain links TRBV28 to TRBJ1-5; no reliable D call. Between the trimmed V and J ends, which lost 7 bases and 5 bases, there was a span of 18 bases. Looked up from germline, CDR1 is MDHEN and CDR2 is SYDVKM. The CDR3 extends over 15 amino acids. CDR3 coding DNA: TGTGCCAGCAAGTTCTCCGAAAGACTCTATCAGCCCCAGCATTTT. As protein: CASKFSERLYQPQHF.

This chain joins TRBV7-9 and TRBJ2-1; D gene unclear. The germline CDR1 and CDR2 sequences are SEHNR and FQNEAQ (reference sequence). This CDR3 comprises 12 residues. The ends were cut back, 7 bases at V and 3 bases at J, with 7 bases in the middle. The CDR3 DNA reads as TGTGCCAGCACCTCGAGCTACAATGAGCAGTTCTTC. Translation gives CASTSSYNEQFF.

The chain joins TRBV2 to TRBJ2-5, with D perhaps given as TRBD1 or TRBD2 (6 bases each). The CDR3 is 16 residues long. From germline, CDR1 is SNHLY and CDR2 FYNNEI. V was cut by 3 bases and J by 5 bases, with 19 bases left in between. The CDR3 nucleotides read TGTGCCAGCAGTGAGAGGGGGGCGCTTGCGGTCGAGACCCAGTACTTC. Amino acids: CASSERGALAVETQYF.

The chain combines TRBV6-5 with TRBJ1-3, with a weak D call TRBD1 (6 bases). The ends were cut back, 8 bases at V and 0 bases at J, with 11 bases in the middle. The CDR3 contains 14 residues. Germline CDR1 and CDR2: MNHEY and SVGAGI. CDR3 DNA: TGTGCCAGCTGGGACACTCACTCTGGAAACACCATATATTTT. Amino acid sequence: CASWDTHSGNTIYF.

The chain's CDR3 is CASSVGQGSNQPQHF. In DNA, the CDR3 is TGTGCCAGCAGCGTAGGACAGGGGAGCAATCAGCCCCAGCATTTT. The chain combines TRBV9 with TRBJ1-5, with 8 positions matching TRBD1. Per germline, CDR1 SGDLS and CDR2 YYNGEE. This CDR3 is 15 amino acids long. V dropped 0 bases and J dropped 1; count of bases not matched to a gene: 0.

The chain has TRBV21-1 and TRBJ2-1; the table's D gene call, TRBD2, was not cross checked with the DNA. TRBV21-1 is deemed a pseudogene. The length of the CDR3 is 17 residues. CDR3: CASSKEQRPSSYNEQFF. The CDR3 coding sequence is TGTGCCAGCAGCAAAGAGCAGCGCCCAAGCTCCTACAATGAGCAGTTCTTC.

This clone was seen a single time. The V gene is TRBV3-1 (or the pseudogene TRBV3-2), the J gene TRBJ1-5; D is unresolved. Trimming shortened V by 3 bases and J by 3 bases, and 6 bases separated the two germline ends. In germline, CDR1 is LGHDT, CDR2 YNNKEL (reference sequence). This CDR3 comprises 13 residues. This CDR3 reads CASSQGNNQPQHF. For the CDR3, the DNA is TGTGCCAGCAGCCAGGGTAACAATCAGCCCCAGCATTTT.

V and J are TRBV7-2 and TRBJ2-5; no clear D. V was shortened by 7 bases and J by 4 bases, with 16 bases between the two germline ends. CDR1 and CDR2 (germline): SGHTA, FQGNSA. This CDR3 spans 14 amino acids. CDR3: CASTLQDGGETQYF. CDR3 in DNA: TGTGCCAGCACCCTCCAGGACGGTGGAGAGACCCAGTACTTC.

The chain has TRBV20-1 and TRBJ1-5, with TRBD1 as a possible D gene (6 bases). This CDR3 contains 12 residues. Germline assignment: CDR1 DFQATT and CDR2 SNEGSKA (reference sequence). V dropped 3 bases and J dropped 10 bases, with 13 bases sitting between them. CDR3 sequence reads: CSASSLQGPQHF. The CDR3 bases are TGCAGTGCTAGTTCCCTACAGGGTCCCCAGCATTTT.

CDR3: CASSNQGWGNQPQHF. CDR3 DNA sequence: TGTGCCAGTAGTAATCAGGGATGGGGCAATCAGCCCCAGCATTTT. V is TRBV19 and J is TRBJ1-5, with D maybe TRBD1 (5 bases). V dropped 4 bases and J dropped 2 bases, with 12 bases sitting between them. Germline CDR1 LNHDA, CDR2 SQIVND (reference sequence). The CDR3 extends over 15 amino acids.

This chain connects TRBV7-9 to TRBJ1-2; a weak D match, TRBD1 (5 bases). The CDR3 length is 14 residues. Trimming shortened V by 5 bases and J by 4 bases, and 14 bases separated the two germline ends. CDR1 and CDR2 from the germline V gene are SEHNR and FQNEAQ (reference sequence). The DNA of the CDR3 is TGTGCCAGCAGCCCGTCGACAGCATCCTATGGCTACACCTTC. It specifies CASSPSTASYGYTF.

The CDR3 nucleotides are TGTGCCAGTACCCGCGAAGGGAGGGTATTGGGCACTGAAGCTTTCTTT. Encoded protein: CASTREGRVLGTEAFF. V is TRBV19 and J is TRBJ1-1; D gene uncertain. Trimming removed 7 bases at V and 4 bases at J, with 22 bases between. The CDR3 contains 16 residues. Per the germline V gene, CDR1 is LNHDA and CDR2 is SQIVND (reference sequence).

This clone has more than one count but fewer than ten. V gene TRBV18 combines with J gene TRBJ2-5; perhaps D is TRBD1 or TRBD2 (5 bases each). The V end lost 0 bases, the J end lost 3 bases, and 5 bases lay between the germline ends. The CDR3 covers 13 residues. CDR1 is KGHSH, CDR2 LQKENI, per germline. For the CDR3, the DNA is TGTGCCAGCTCACCACCGGGGGAAGAGACCCAGTACTTC. This translates into CASSPPGEETQYF. The complete variable domain, with remaining parts taken from reference TRBV18 and TRBJ2-5, reads NAGVMQNPRHLVRRRGQEARLRCSPMKGHSHVYWYRQLPEEGLKFMVYLQKENIIDESGMPKERFSAEFPKEGPSILRIQQVVRGDSAAYFCASSPPGEETQYFGPGTRLLVL.

The chain carries TRBV6-1 and TRBJ1-3; D unresolved. The V end was cut by 2 bases, the J end by 0 bases, with 5 bases between. CDR1 is MNHNS, CDR2 SASEGT, per germline. The CDR3 is made up of 14 amino acids. The CDR3 here is CASSEPGSGNTIYF. The CDR3 nucleotides are TGTGCCAGCAGTGAACCGGGCTCTGGAAACACCATATATTTT.

The rearrangement joins TRBV6-5 to TRBJ1-4; 8 positions match TRBD1. Germline trimming cut 6 bases from V and 7 bases from J; bases unmatched to any gene: 7. Per germline, CDR1 MNHEY and CDR2 SVGAGI. The CDR3 has 14 amino acids. The chain's CDR3 is CASRQGDLFEKLFF. CDR3 DNA: TGTGCCAGCAGACAGGGGGATTTGTTTGAAAAACTGTTTTTT.

This chain connects TRBV7-2 to TRBJ2-3, with 12 bases lining up with TRBD2. After removal of 1 base from V and 6 bases from J, the junction contained 8 bases not matched to a gene. This CDR3 has 17 residues. Germline lookup yields CDR1 SGHTA and CDR2 FQGNSA. CDR3 protein: CASSLVASGGASDTQYF. The CDR3 DNA reads as TGTGCCAGCAGCTTAGTGGCTAGCGGGGGGGCTTCTGATACGCAGTATTTT.

This chain uses TRBV7-8 with TRBJ2-7; 10 bases fit TRBD1. Trimming cost V 1 base and J 2 bases; bases outside gene matches: 5. Per germline, CDR1 SGHVS and CDR2 FQNEAQ. This CDR3 has 16 residues. The CDR3 reads CASSLGQGAVAYEQYF. CDR3 DNA sequence: TGTGCCAGCAGCTTAGGACAGGGGGCAGTGGCCTACGAGCAGTACTTC.